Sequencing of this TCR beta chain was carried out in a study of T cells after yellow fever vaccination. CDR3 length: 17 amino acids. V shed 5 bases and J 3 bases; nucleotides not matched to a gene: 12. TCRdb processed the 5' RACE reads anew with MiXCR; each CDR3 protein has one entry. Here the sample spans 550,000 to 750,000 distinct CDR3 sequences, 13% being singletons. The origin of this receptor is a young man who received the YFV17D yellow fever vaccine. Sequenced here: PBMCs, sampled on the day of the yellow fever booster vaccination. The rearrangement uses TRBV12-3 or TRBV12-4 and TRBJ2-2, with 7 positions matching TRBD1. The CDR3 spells CASSPQGTAAHTGELFF. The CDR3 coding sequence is TGTGCCAGCAGTCCTCAGGGGACAGCAGCGCACACCGGGGAGCTGTTTTTT.